The subject of this entry is one T cell receptor (beta chain). The target of this receptor is not known. No per-base quality is available; no much larger clone lies one base away. Every donor was a healthy Caucasian. Three pairs of female monozygotic twins, all aged roughly 18 to 30 years, were included in the twin cohort. CD4+ and CD8+ T cell populations were isolated with positive isolation kits from Invitrogen. The sample originates from a study of identical twins (dated by TCRdb to 2016 to 2017). Turning to the overall study: TCR alpha and beta repertoires from monozygotic twins, unrelated adults of various ages and cord blood were deep-sequenced to test whether fetal clonotypes persist. To rule out contamination, replicate twin experiments were performed at different times with different library preparation protocols.

V is cut back by 4 bases and J by 4 bases, with 5 bases in the junction unmatched. CDR1 and CDR2 are drawn from the germline V gene: SGHTS, YDEGEE. Spanning cysteine to phenylalanine, the CDR3 consists of 13 amino acids. The only DNA kept is the CDR3, 39 bases in frame from the first base. The library came from 5' RACE. Sequencer: Illumina HiSeq 2000. Template switching added a universal primer binding site, and the final cDNA carried a unique molecular identifier that allowed TCR cDNA molecules to be counted accurately. Specific primers in the conserved constant-segment region were used to synthesize first-strand cDNA for the TCR alpha and beta chains. Each cDNA library was double barcoded, with a SMART-Mk sample barcode plus Illumina barcodes, to control for contamination. TruSeq adapter sequences and Illumina sample barcodes were added in two successive PCR steps. Sequencing of the TCR alpha and beta cDNA libraries was done on the Illumina HiSeq platform using custom primers. The source study handled its data this way. MiGEC was used to process raw reads and extract unique molecular identifiers, and MiXCR was used to find CDR3 positions. For each individual, recombination models were inferred using an EM algorithm with the repgenHMM and IGoR tools. The analysis of shared clonotypes was done with the tcR package in R, with sharing normalized by the product of cloneset sizes. To study raw recombination free of thymic and clonal selection effects, out-of-frame nonproductive sequences were analyzed. The public reads were run again by TCRdb, first through fastp at Q25 and then through MiXCR, and only productive beta chains were kept. Rows are combined by CDR3 protein, so each entry shows the most common genes and DNA. These V and J calls rely on TCRdb rather than the paper's analysis. The sample table shows roughly 250,000 distinct CDR3 sequences, and approximately 7.8% are seen once. Roughly 5.4% of the sample goes to the ten largest clones.

The study at large found these results: Fewer insertions were carried by abundant cord blood beta clonotypes, a similar but weaker trend appeared in young adult naive repertoires, and no such trend appeared in memory repertoires. Recombination models systematically underestimated out-of-frame TCR alpha sharing in monozygotic twins but agreed with sharing between unrelated individuals. A weaker excess of twin sharing was found in beta out-of-frame sequences because the signal-to-noise ratio was lowered by fewer shared sequences. Compared with coincidental sharing between unrelated individuals, out-of-frame TCR alpha sequences shared between twins showed an excess of sequences with low generation probability. Invariant T cells such as MAIT and iNKT could partly confound zero-insertion analyses, although diverse VJ usage argued against such confounding for most clonotypes. Because the same donors could not be followed over many years, the conclusions relied on cross-sectional statistical analysis.

This sample was also put to use in a study of yellow fever vaccine responses in identical twins. In that second paper, the authors write: According to the authors, in identical twins the way T cells responded to vaccination appeared partly convergent and partly personalized. In the study, vaccine-responding T cell clones were precisely tracked in identical twins.

The rearrangement combines TRBV5-8 with TRBJ2-7; TRBD1 lines up with 7 middle nucleotides. This TCR derives from a woman aged 18-35 years in good health. The material sequenced was CD8+ T cells sorted from blood. The bases are TGTGCCAGCAGCCTGGACAGGAAATACGAGCAGTACTTC. Its translation reads: CASSLDRKYEQYF.